The next 21 T cell receptor beta chains were all read from a single sample in a study of T cell responses to AZD1222 COVID-19 vaccine. The method was immunoSEQ multiplex PCR; TCRdb's version includes in-frame clones alone and lacks a portion of them. The sample lists roughly 99,000 clones, around nine tenths occurring once. This material consisted of peripheral blood, taken 28 days after the second AZD1222 dose. The origin of the receptors is an adult who received the AZD1222 COVID-19 vaccine.

The count of this clone is one. The V and J genes are TRBV5-8 and TRBJ1-5; the D is unclear. The ends were cut back, 4 bases at V and 2 bases at J, with 16 bases in the middle. The CDR3 consists of 16 residues. The germline V gene encodes CDR1 SGHTS and CDR2 YDEGEE. In nucleotides, the CDR3 is TGTGCCAGCAGCCGGAAGGTCGGGCCTCGCAATCAGCCCCAGCATTTT. This translates into CASSRKVGPRNQPQHF.

This chain links TRBV9 with TRBJ2-1, with TRBD1 matching 7 bases. The CDR3 extends over 16 amino acids. Germline V gene sequence: CDR1 SGDLS, CDR2 YYNGEE. V gave up 4 bases and J gave up 6 bases; unmatched junction bases: 13. The CDR3 loop reads CASSSPKGATTNEQFF. CDR3 coding DNA: TGTGCCAGCAGCTCCCCTAAGGGGGCAACCACCAATGAGCAGTTCTTC.

The chain employs TRBV19 and TRBJ2-1; D is perhaps TRBD2 (5 bases). Deletions cut 5 bases from V and 0 bases from J, with 20 bases between. Germline V gene lookup returns CDR1 LNHDA and CDR2 SQIVND (reference sequence). The CDR3 loop spans 18 amino acids. CDR3 sequence: CASSPPPRVLSSYNEQFF. As DNA, the CDR3 is TGTGCCAGTAGTCCGCCTCCGCGGGTGTTGAGCTCCTACAATGAGCAGTTCTTC.

The CDR3 coding sequence is TGTGCCAGCAGCTTAAAAGGGGTGGGGGAAGCTTTCTTT. Amino acid sequence: CASSLKGVGEAFF. The V call is TRBV5-6, the J call TRBJ1-1; TRBD1 might be the D (5 bases). The CDR3 sequence is 13 residues long. Trimming pared 2 bases from V and 8 bases from J, leaving 13 bases between. In germline, CDR1 is SGHDT, CDR2 YYEEEE.

This sequence joins TRBV6-6 and TRBJ2-1; weak D call: TRBD2 (5 bases). Trimming removed 10 bases at V and 7 bases at J, with 20 bases between. This CDR3 comprises 14 residues. CDR1 is MNHNY and CDR2 is SVGAGI in the germline V gene (reference sequence). DNA of the CDR3: TGTGCCACCATTGGGCTAGACGGGGAGAATGAGCAGTTCTTC. Translating it yields CATIGLDGENEQFF.

This chain joins TRBV10-3 and TRBJ1-1, with 10 bases matching TRBD1. V lost 4 bases, J lost 1 base, and 0 bases stayed unmatched. This CDR3 has 14 amino acids. Germline V lookup: CDR1 ENHRY, CDR2 SYGVKD. This CDR3 reads CAISGQGANTEAFF. CDR3 in DNA: TGTGCCATCAGTGGACAGGGGGCGAACACTGAAGCTTTCTTT.

The chain is built from TRBV3-1 (or the pseudogene TRBV3-2) and TRBJ2-5; 10 nucleotides match TRBD2. Germline V CDR1 and CDR2: LGHDT, YNNKEL (reference sequence). Trimming removed 4 bases from V and 5 bases from J; junction bases left unmatched: 4. The CDR3 has 14 amino acids. The CDR3 region has the DNA TGTGCCAGCAGCCCGGGACTAGCGTGGGAGACCCAGTACTTC. It is translated as CASSPGLAWETQYF.

This chain links TRBV27 with TRBJ1-6; D unresolved. The CDR3 has 15 residues. Germline CDR1 reads MNHEY; CDR2 reads SMNVEV (reference sequence). V shed 8 bases and J shed 0 bases, with 11 bases lying between them. CDR3 DNA sequence: TGTGCCAGCGCCCGTGTCAGCTCCTATAATTCACCCCTCCACTTT. Translating it yields CASARVSSYNSPLHF.

The chain is built from TRBV19 and TRBJ1-3; 7 bases are shared with TRBD1. V dropped 6 bases and J dropped 0; count of bases not matched to a gene: 5. The CDR3 is 15 amino acids. CDR1 is LNHDA and CDR2 is SQIVND in the germline V gene (reference sequence). This chain's CDR3 is CASRQGDSSGNTIYF. In DNA, the CDR3 is TGTGCCAGTAGGCAGGGGGATTCCTCTGGAAACACCATATATTTT. The full variable domain, completed using reference TRBV19 and TRBJ1-3, is DGGITQSPKYLFRKEGQNVTLSCEQNLNHDAMYWYRQDPGQGLRLIYYSQIVNDFQKGDIAEGYSVSREKKESFPLTVTSAQKNPTAFYLCASRQGDSSGNTIYFGEGSWLTVV.

J is TRBJ2-4 and V is TRBV7-2; the D gene could be TRBD1 or TRBD2 (5 bases each). Trimming pared 3 bases from V and 0 bases from J, leaving 12 bases between. The germline V gene has CDR1 SGHTA and CDR2 FQGNSA. The CDR3 has 16 residues. In DNA form, the CDR3 reads TGTGCCAGCAGCTTCAGTGGGACCCTAGCCAAAAACATTCAGTACTTC. Translation gives CASSFSGTLAKNIQYF. The full variable domain, rest sourced from reference TRBV7-2 and TRBJ2-4, is GAGVSQSPSNKVTEKGKDVELRCDPISGHTALYWYRQSLGQGLEFLIYFQGNSAPDKSGLPSDRFSAERTGGSVSTLTIQRTQQEDSAVYLCASSFSGTLAKNIQYFGAGTRLSVL.

The chain combines TRBV12-3 or TRBV12-4 with TRBJ2-1; D gene unclear. The CDR3 has 11 amino acids. V was pared by 5 bases and J by 5 bases, with 4 bases between. The CDR3 loop reads CASSRDNEQFF. The CDR3 DNA reads as TGTGCCAGCAGTCGAGACAATGAGCAGTTCTTC.

V usage is TRBV27 and J usage is TRBJ1-5; D unclear. Germline V gene data show CDR1 as MNHEY and CDR2 as SMNVEV (reference sequence). This CDR3 contains 13 residues. V lost 2 bases to trimming and J lost 7 bases, with 9 bases between them. The CDR3 loop reads CASSLQVRQPQHF. CDR3 DNA sequence: TGTGCCAGCAGTTTACAGGTCAGACAGCCCCAGCATTTT.

This clone occurred once. V and J are TRBV9 and TRBJ2-2; maybe TRBD2 (6 bases). V lost 4 bases and J 2 bases, leaving 9 bases between the germline ends. Germline V gives CDR1 SGDLS, CDR2 YYNGEE. CDR3 length: 14 amino acids. The CDR3 nucleotides read TGTGCCAGCAGCAGGGACTTCAACACCGGGGAGCTGTTTTTT. The encoded protein is CASSRDFNTGELFF.

The chain joins TRBV5-1 to TRBJ1-1; D unresolved. The germline V and J ends were trimmed by 0 bases and 4 bases, with 7 bases remaining between them. This CDR3 has 13 amino acids. Germline CDR1 reads SGHRS; CDR2 reads YFSETQ. CDR3 region: CASSLVRGTEAFF. CDR3 nucleotide sequence: TGCGCCAGCAGCTTGGTACGGGGCACTGAAGCTTTCTTT.

The chain uses TRBV11-2 and TRBJ1-2; possibly TRBD1 for D (5 bases). CDR1 and CDR2 from the germline V gene are SGHAT and FQNNGV. With 1 base removed from V and 5 bases from J, the gap between germline ends came to 11 bases. CDR3 length: 14 residues. The CDR3 protein is CASSLGAGGYGYTF. The DNA for the CDR3 is TGTGCCAGCAGCTTAGGGGCGGGGGGATATGGCTACACCTTC.

V and J are TRBV19 and TRBJ1-2; 7 bases align to TRBD1. CDR1 LNHDA and CDR2 SQIVND come from the germline V gene (reference sequence). The CDR3 extends over 15 amino acids. Germline trimming cut 8 bases from V and 4 bases from J; bases unmatched to any gene: 13. The chain's CDR3 is CASSPRDSEIYGYTF. The CDR3 coding sequence is TGTGCCAGTTCCCCCCGGGACAGCGAGATCTATGGCTACACCTTC.

This chain connects TRBV3-1 (or the pseudogene TRBV3-2) to TRBJ2-1; 9 bases line up with TRBD2. The germline V gene encodes CDR1 LGHDT and CDR2 YNNKEL (reference sequence). The CDR3 has 16 residues. The V and J ends lost 1 base and 5 bases, in that order; junction bases with no gene match: 6. The CDR3 region is CASSQVGGGADNEQFF. For the CDR3, the DNA is TGTGCCAGCAGCCAAGTGGGCGGGGGGGCAGACAATGAGCAGTTCTTC.

The chain is built from TRBV5-5 and TRBJ2-7; TRBD1 matches at 8 bases. Germline lookup yields CDR1 SGHKS and CDR2 YYEKEE (reference sequence). Trimming removed 6 bases from V and 5 bases from J; junction bases left unmatched: 4. The CDR3 contains 12 residues. The CDR3 DNA is TGTGCCAGCACTCGACAGGGGAACGAGCAGTACTTC. This codes for CASTRQGNEQYF.

The CDR3 region is CATSDLWRGYEQYF. Written as DNA, the CDR3 is TGTGCCACCAGTGATTTGTGGCGGGGGTACGAGCAGTACTTC. The V call is TRBV24-1, the J call TRBJ2-7; 7 bases align to TRBD2. The CDR3 extends over 14 amino acids. J lost 4 bases, V lost 0 bases, and 2 bases had no gene match. Germline-derived CDR1 and CDR2 are KGHDR and SFDVKD.

V is TRBV7-2 and J is TRBJ2-3, with TRBD2 as a possible D gene (5 bases). The length of the CDR3 is 18 residues. With 5 bases removed from V and 3 bases from J, the gap between germline ends came to 24 bases. Germline CDR1 and CDR2: SGHTA and FQGNSA. CDR3 amino acids: CASSPLRVQDRRTDTQYF. The DNA for the CDR3 is TGTGCCAGCAGCCCGCTAAGGGTGCAGGATAGGAGGACAGATACGCAGTATTTT.

The V gene is TRBV5-5, the J gene TRBJ1-5; maybe TRBD1 (5 bases). CDR1 is SGHKS and CDR2 is YYEKEE in the germline V gene (reference sequence). The CDR3 loop spans 16 amino acids. The V end lost 2 bases, the J end lost 7 bases, and 19 bases lay between the germline ends. CDR3 DNA sequence: TGTGCCAGCAGCTTTAAACCGCAGGGCCTAAGCCAGCCCCAGCATTTT. It is translated as CASSFKPQGLSQPQHF.